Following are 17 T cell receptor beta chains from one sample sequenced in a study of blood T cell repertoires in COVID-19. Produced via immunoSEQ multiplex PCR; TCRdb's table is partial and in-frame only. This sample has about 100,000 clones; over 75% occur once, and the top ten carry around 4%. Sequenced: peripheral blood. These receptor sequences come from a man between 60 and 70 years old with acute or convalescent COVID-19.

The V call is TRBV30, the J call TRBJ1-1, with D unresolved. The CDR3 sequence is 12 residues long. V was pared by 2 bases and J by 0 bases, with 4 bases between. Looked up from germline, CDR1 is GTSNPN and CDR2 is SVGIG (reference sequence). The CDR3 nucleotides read TGTGCCTGGAGTTTCATGAACACTGAAGCTTTCTTT. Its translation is CAWSFMNTEAFF.

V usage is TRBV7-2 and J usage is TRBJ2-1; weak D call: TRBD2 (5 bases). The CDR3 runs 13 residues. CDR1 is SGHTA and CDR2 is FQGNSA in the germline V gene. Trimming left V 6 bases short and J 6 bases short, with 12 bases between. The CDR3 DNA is TGTGCCAGCAGTTTTGACTACCCCAATGAGCAGTTCTTC. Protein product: CASSFDYPNEQFF.

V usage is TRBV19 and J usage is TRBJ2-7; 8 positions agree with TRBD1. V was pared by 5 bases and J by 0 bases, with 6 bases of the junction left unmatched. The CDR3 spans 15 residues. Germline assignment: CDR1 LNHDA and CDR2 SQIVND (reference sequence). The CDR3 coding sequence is TGTGCCAGTAGTCTGAGGACAGGGAACTCCTACGAGCAGTACTTC. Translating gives CASSLRTGNSYEQYF. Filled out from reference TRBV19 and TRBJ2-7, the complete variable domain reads DGGITQSPKYLFRKEGQNVTLSCEQNLNHDAMYWYRQDPGQGLRLIYYSQIVNDFQKGDIAEGYSVSREKKESFPLTVTSAQKNPTAFYLCASSLRTGNSYEQYFGPGTRLTVT.

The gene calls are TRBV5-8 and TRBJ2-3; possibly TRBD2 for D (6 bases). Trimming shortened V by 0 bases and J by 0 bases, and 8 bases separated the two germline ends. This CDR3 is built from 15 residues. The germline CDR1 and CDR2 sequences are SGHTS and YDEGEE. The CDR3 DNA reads TGTGCCAGCAGCTTGGCGGGGGAGAGCACAGATACGCAGTATTTT. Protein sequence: CASSLAGESTDTQYF. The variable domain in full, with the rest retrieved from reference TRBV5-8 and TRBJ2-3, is EAGVTQSPTHLIKTRGQQATLRCSPISGHTSVYWYQQALGLGLQFLLWYDEGEERNRGNFPPRFSGRQFPNYSSELNVNALELEDSALYLCASSLAGESTDTQYFGPGTRLTVL.

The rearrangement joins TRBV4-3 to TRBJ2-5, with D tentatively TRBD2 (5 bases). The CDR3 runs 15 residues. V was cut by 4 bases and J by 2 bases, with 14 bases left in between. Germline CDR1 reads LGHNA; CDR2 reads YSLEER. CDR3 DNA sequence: TGCGCCAGCAGCCCCCGGGCGGGCCGACAAGAGACCCAGTACTTC. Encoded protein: CASSPRAGRQETQYF.

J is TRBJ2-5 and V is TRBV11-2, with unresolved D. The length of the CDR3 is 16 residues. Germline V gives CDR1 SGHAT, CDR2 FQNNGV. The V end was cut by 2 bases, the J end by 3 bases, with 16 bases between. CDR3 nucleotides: TGTGCCAGCAGCTTAAATTCAGGCCTACTCGAAGAGACCCAGTACTTC. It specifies CASSLNSGLLEETQYF. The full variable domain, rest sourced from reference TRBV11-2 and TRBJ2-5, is EAGVAQSPRYKIIEKRQSVAFWCNPISGHATLYWYQQILGQGPKLLIQFQNNGVVDDSQLPKDRFSAERLKGVDSTLKIQPAKLEDSAVYLCASSLNSGLLEETQYFGPGTRLLVL.

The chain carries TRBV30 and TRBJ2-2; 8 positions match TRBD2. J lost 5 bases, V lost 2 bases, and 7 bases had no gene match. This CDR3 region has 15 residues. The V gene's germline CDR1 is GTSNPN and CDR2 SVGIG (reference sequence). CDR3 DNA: TGTGCCTGGAGTTTCGGGGGGGCTCGGACCGGGGAGCTGTTTTTT. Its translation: CAWSFGGARTGELFF.

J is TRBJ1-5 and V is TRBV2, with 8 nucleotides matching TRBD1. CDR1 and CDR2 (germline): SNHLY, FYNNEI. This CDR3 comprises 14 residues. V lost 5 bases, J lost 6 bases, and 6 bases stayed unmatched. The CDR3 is CASSSDREFQPQHF. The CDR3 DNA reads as TGTGCCAGCAGTTCGGACAGGGAATTTCAGCCCCAGCATTTT.

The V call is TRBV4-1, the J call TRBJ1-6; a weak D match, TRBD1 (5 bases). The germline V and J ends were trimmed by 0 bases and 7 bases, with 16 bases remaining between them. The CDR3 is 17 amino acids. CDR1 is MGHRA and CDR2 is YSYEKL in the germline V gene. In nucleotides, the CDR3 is TGCGCCAGCAGCCAAGATAGGGCAGGGTATACGAATTCACCCCTCCACTTT. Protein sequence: CASSQDRAGYTNSPLHF.

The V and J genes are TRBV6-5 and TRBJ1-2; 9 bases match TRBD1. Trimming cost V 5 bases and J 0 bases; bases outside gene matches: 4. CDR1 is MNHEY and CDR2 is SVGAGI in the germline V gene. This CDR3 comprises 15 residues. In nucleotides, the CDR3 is TGTGCCAGCAGTCCCGGGACAGGGACTAACTATGGCTACACCTTC. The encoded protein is CASSPGTGTNYGYTF.

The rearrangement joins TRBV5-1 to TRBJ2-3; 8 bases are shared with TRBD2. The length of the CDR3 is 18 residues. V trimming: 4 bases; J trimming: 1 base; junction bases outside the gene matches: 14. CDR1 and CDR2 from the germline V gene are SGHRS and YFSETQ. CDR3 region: CASSRRAGAGGGTDTQYF. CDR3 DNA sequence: TGCGCCAGCAGCCGCCGGGCGGGCGCGGGAGGAGGCACAGATACGCAGTATTTT.

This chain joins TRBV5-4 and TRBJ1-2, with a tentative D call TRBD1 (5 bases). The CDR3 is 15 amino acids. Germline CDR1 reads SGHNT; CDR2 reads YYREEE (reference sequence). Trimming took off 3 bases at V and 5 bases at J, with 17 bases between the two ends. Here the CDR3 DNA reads TGTGCCAGCAGCTCCCCAGGGCAGGCGAGTTATGGCTACACCTTC. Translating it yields CASSSPGQASYGYTF.

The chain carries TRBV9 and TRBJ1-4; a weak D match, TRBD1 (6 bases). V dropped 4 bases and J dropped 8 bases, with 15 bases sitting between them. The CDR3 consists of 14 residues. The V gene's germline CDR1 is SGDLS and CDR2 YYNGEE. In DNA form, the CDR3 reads TGTGCCAGCAGCCTCGGACAGAATCGAGAAAAACTGTTTTTT. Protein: CASSLGQNREKLFF.

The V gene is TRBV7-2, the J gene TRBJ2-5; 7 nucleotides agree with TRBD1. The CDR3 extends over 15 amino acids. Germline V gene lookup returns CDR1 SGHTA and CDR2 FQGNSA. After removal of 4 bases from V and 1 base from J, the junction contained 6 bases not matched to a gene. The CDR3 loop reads CASSWDSTFQETQYF. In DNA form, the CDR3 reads TGTGCCAGCAGCTGGGACAGCACCTTCCAAGAGACCCAGTACTTC.

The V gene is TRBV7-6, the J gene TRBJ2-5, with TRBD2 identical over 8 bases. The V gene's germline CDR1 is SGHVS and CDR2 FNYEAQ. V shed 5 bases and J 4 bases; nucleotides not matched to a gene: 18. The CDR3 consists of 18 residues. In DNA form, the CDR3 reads TGTGCCAGCAGCCAAATCCCCATTGGAGCGGGAGACGCAGAGACCCAGTACTTC. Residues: CASSQIPIGAGDAETQYF.

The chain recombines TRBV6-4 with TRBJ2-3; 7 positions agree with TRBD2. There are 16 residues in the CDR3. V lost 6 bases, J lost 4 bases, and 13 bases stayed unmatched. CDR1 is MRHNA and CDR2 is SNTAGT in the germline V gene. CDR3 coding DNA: TGTGCCAGCAGCAGTTTCGCTAGCGGCGGTGCAGATACGCAGTATTTT. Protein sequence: CASSSFASGGADTQYF.

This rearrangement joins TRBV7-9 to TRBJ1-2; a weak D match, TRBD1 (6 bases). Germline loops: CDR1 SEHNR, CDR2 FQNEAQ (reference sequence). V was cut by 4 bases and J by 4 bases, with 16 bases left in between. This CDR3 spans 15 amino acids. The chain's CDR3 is CASSSNQGFTYGYTF. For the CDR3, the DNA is TGTGCCAGCAGCTCTAATCAGGGGTTTACCTATGGCTACACCTTC.